The 32 T cell receptor beta chains reported below all come from one sample, sequenced in a study of blood T cell repertoires in COVID-19. Produced via immunoSEQ multiplex PCR; TCRdb's table is partial and in-frame only. The sample lists approximately 460,000 clones; roughly 89% were seen once. Material: peripheral blood. All receptors come from a man aged 18 to 30 with COVID-19, enrolled during active disease.

J is TRBJ1-1 and V is TRBV18; 7 bases line up with TRBD1. The CDR3 is 14 amino acids. CDR1 and CDR2 from the germline V gene are KGHSH and LQKENI. The V gene end was trimmed by 6 bases and the J gene end by 0 bases; junction bases not matched to a gene: 4. CDR3 DNA sequence: TGTGCCAGCTCCGGGACAGACATGAACACTGAAGCTTTCTTT. It translates to CASSGTDMNTEAFF.

This clone has just one count. V is TRBV19 and J is TRBJ2-1; no definite D call. CDR3 length: 15 amino acids. Trimming cost V 1 base and J 2 bases, with 9 bases left between them. Germline lookup yields CDR1 LNHDA and CDR2 SQIVND (reference sequence). CDR3 bases: TGTGCCAGTAGTATAGCAATAGTCCCCTACAATGAGCAGTTCTTC. Translation gives CASSIAIVPYNEQFF.

CDR3 sequence reads: CASSQDSGPAQGTQYF. The CDR3 DNA is TGCGCCAGCAGCCAAGATAGCGGGCCGGCTCAAGGTACGCAGTATTTT. The chain recombines TRBV4-1 with TRBJ2-3; 7 bases agree with TRBD2. The CDR3 totals 16 residues. V shed 0 bases and J 8 bases; nucleotides not matched to a gene: 11. From germline, CDR1 is MGHRA and CDR2 YSYEKL.

V is TRBV3-1 (or the pseudogene TRBV3-2) and J is TRBJ2-2; TRBD2 agrees at 9 bases. Germline loops: CDR1 LGHDT, CDR2 YNNKEL (reference sequence). The CDR3 extends over 16 amino acids. V lost 6 bases, J lost 2 bases, and 7 bases stayed unmatched. This CDR3 reads CASSLGLARNTGELFF. The DNA of the CDR3 is TGTGCCAGCAGTCTCGGACTAGCGAGAAACACCGGGGAGCTGTTTTTT.

This chain connects TRBV5-4 to TRBJ2-7; tentative D call: TRBD2 (6 bases). Per germline, CDR1 SGHNT and CDR2 YYREEE (reference sequence). V was cut by 0 bases and J by 2 bases, with 12 bases left in between. The CDR3 extends over 15 amino acids. The CDR3 region is CASSLDTGLAYEQYF. The CDR3 DNA reads as TGTGCCAGCAGCTTGGACACGGGACTCGCCTACGAGCAGTACTTC.

V gene TRBV15 combines with J gene TRBJ2-2; a possible D gene is TRBD2 (6 bases). The CDR3 has 14 residues. Germline V gene data show CDR1 as LNHNV and CDR2 as YYDKDF (reference sequence). V lost 8 bases and J lost 2, with 12 bases in between. The CDR3 protein is CATRGSINTGELFF. The CDR3 coding sequence is TGTGCCACCCGGGGGTCCATCAACACCGGGGAGCTGTTTTTT.

V and J are TRBV27 and TRBJ2-1; 8 bases are shared with TRBD1. Germline CDR1 MNHEY, CDR2 SMNVEV (reference sequence). CDR3 size: 14 residues. J lost 7 bases, V lost 5 bases, and 7 bases had no gene match. CDR3 in amino acids: CASSLLGQENEQFF. CDR3 coding DNA: TGTGCCAGCAGTCTTCTGGGACAGGAGAATGAGCAGTTCTTC.

This chain connects TRBV7-2 to TRBJ1-1; 9 nucleotides agree with TRBD1. The junction had 7 bases not matched to a gene; V was cut back by 1 base and J by 7 bases. CDR3 length: 15 residues. Germline V gene lookup returns CDR1 SGHTA and CDR2 FQGNSA. This CDR3 reads CASSLVGGQGVEAFF. The DNA for the CDR3 is TGTGCCAGCAGCTTAGTGGGGGGACAGGGAGTTGAAGCTTTCTTT.

This clone appeared once. The chain recombines TRBV2 with TRBJ2-1, with 9 positions matching TRBD1. Trimming cost V 0 bases and J 8 bases; bases outside gene matches: 5. The CDR3 consists of 15 residues. Germline V gives CDR1 SNHLY, CDR2 FYNNEI. CDR3 in amino acids: CASSEATGGYDEQFF. For the CDR3, the DNA is TGTGCCAGCAGTGAAGCCACAGGGGGCTATGATGAGCAGTTCTTC.

This clone was observed a few times. J is TRBJ1-2 and V is TRBV2; D gene unclear. V shed 2 bases and J shed 2 bases, with 15 bases lying between them. Germline CDR1 is SNHLY and CDR2 is FYNNEI. The CDR3 is made up of 16 amino acids. The CDR3 reads CASSELWAGTNYGYTF. CDR3 sequence (DNA): TGTGCCAGCAGTGAATTATGGGCAGGAACAAACTATGGCTACACCTTC. The whole variable domain, remainder taken from reference TRBV2 and TRBJ1-2, is EPEVTQTPSHQVTQMGQEVILRCVPISNHLYFYWYRQILGQKVEFLVSFYNNEISEKSEIFDDQFSVERPDGSNFTLKIRSTKLEDSAMYFCASSELWAGTNYGYTFGSGTRLTVV.

This chain connects TRBV11-2 to TRBJ2-1, with D perhaps matching TRBD1 (7 bases). This CDR3 has 16 residues. Looked up from germline, CDR1 is SGHAT and CDR2 is FQNNGV. V was cut by 5 bases and J by 0 bases, with 14 bases left in between. DNA of the CDR3: TGTGCCAGCAGCGCGGGACAGCCAGGCTCCTACAATGAGCAGTTCTTC. Its protein is CASSAGQPGSYNEQFF. Full variable domain (outside the CDR3, taken from reference TRBV11-2 and TRBJ2-1): EAGVAQSPRYKIIEKRQSVAFWCNPISGHATLYWYQQILGQGPKLLIQFQNNGVVDDSQLPKDRFSAERLKGVDSTLKIQPAKLEDSAVYLCASSAGQPGSYNEQFFGPGTRLTVL.

This chain links TRBV3-1 (or the pseudogene TRBV3-2) with TRBJ1-5; TRBD1 matches 9 bases. The CDR3 is 15 amino acids. After removal of 1 base from V and 7 bases from J, the junction contained 5 bases not matched to a gene. Per the germline V gene, CDR1 is LGHDT and CDR2 is YNNKEL (reference sequence). The CDR3 bases are TGTGCCAGCAGCCAAGGCCCGGGACAGGGCCAGCCCCAGCATTTT. It codes for CASSQGPGQGQPQHF.

The chain is built from TRBV2 and TRBJ2-4; D gene ambiguous. The germline V gene encodes CDR1 SNHLY and CDR2 FYNNEI. Trimming removed 2 bases from V and 8 bases from J, with 7 bases in between. The CDR3 is 12 amino acids. CDR3 nucleotide sequence: TGTGCCAGCAGTGAACGCCGGGACATTCAGTACTTC. This encodes CASSERRDIQYF.

V usage is TRBV2 and J usage is TRBJ2-3; TRBD2 matches at 9 bases. The CDR3 extends over 16 amino acids. Germline loops: CDR1 SNHLY, CDR2 FYNNEI. Trimming took 3 bases from V and 4 from J; bases not matched to a gene: 8. The CDR3 loop is CASSERGGGAADTQYF. Written as DNA, the CDR3 is TGTGCCAGCAGTGAGAGGGGCGGGGGGGCCGCAGATACGCAGTATTTT. The complete variable domain, with remaining parts taken from reference TRBV2 and TRBJ2-3, reads EPEVTQTPSHQVTQMGQEVILRCVPISNHLYFYWYRQILGQKVEFLVSFYNNEISEKSEIFDDQFSVERPDGSNFTLKIRSTKLEDSAMYFCASSERGGGAADTQYFGPGTRLTVL.

The rearrangement links TRBV2 to TRBJ1-3; D gene unclear. Germline V gene lookup returns CDR1 SNHLY and CDR2 FYNNEI. This CDR3 has 16 residues. Trimming took 1 base from V and 1 from J, leaving 11 bases between them. CDR3 DNA: TGTGCCAGCAGTGAAGAATTGAGGCTGTCTGGAAACACCATATATTTT. Its translation is CASSEELRLSGNTIYF.

V is TRBV5-4 and J is TRBJ2-7; D may be TRBD1 (6 bases). Trimming left V 4 bases short and J 3 bases short, with 11 bases between. In germline, CDR1 is SGHNT, CDR2 YYREEE (reference sequence). The CDR3 contains 13 residues. CDR3 protein: CASSRTADYEQYF. The CDR3 DNA reads as TGTGCCAGCAGCAGGACAGCCGACTACGAGCAGTACTTC.

This chain joins TRBV19 and TRBJ1-5, with D uncertain. Trimming left V 11 bases short and J 0 bases short, with 11 bases between. Germline V gene data show CDR1 as LNHDA and CDR2 as SQIVND (reference sequence). The CDR3 has 13 residues. The chain's CDR3 is CASKTNSNQPQHF. The CDR3 nucleotides are TGTGCCTCTAAGACTAATAGCAATCAGCCCCAGCATTTT. Using reference TRBV19 and TRBJ1-5 for the parts outside the CDR3, the full variable domain is DGGITQSPKYLFRKEGQNVTLSCEQNLNHDAMYWYRQDPGQGLRLIYYSQIVNDFQKGDIAEGYSVSREKKESFPLTVTSAQKNPTAFYLCASKTNSNQPQHFGDGTRLSIL.

This chain's CDR3 is CSVYSPDTDTQYF. The CDR3 DNA is TGCAGCGTCTACTCACCCGATACAGATACGCAGTATTTT. The rearrangement uses TRBV29-1 and TRBJ2-3; D unclear. V lost 6 bases and J lost 3, with 13 bases in between. Germline V gene data show CDR1 as SQVTM and CDR2 as ANQGSEA. The CDR3 runs to 13 residues.

Only one count was recorded for this clone. The chain carries TRBV2 and TRBJ2-1; 15 bases fit TRBD2. The J segment lost 13 bases and the V segment lost 6 bases, leaving 4 bases of the junction unmatched. CDR1 and CDR2 from the germline V gene are SNHLY and FYNNEI. The CDR3 is made up of 13 amino acids. The CDR3 region is CASRRTSGGAQFF. Here the CDR3 DNA reads TGTGCCAGCAGGAGGACTAGCGGGGGGGCACAGTTCTTC.

This clone came up once. The chain joins TRBV5-6 to TRBJ1-5; no clear D gene. Trimming left V 7 bases short and J 6 bases short, with 17 bases between. Germline V lookup: CDR1 SGHDT, CDR2 YYEEEE. This CDR3 has 14 amino acids. The CDR3 region has the DNA TGTGCCAGCGGGCCTCAGGCTGTCGCTCAGCCCCAGCATTTT. Amino acid sequence: CASGPQAVAQPQHF.

This clone was found once. The chain has TRBV5-1 and TRBJ1-3; no definite D call. Germline CDR1 and CDR2: SGHRS and YFSETQ. The CDR3 has 16 residues. The ends were cut back, 3 bases at V and 0 bases at J, with 13 bases in the middle. The CDR3 coding sequence is TGCGCCAGCAGCTCCGACCTACAGAGCTCTGGAAACACCATATATTTT. This gives the protein CASSSDLQSSGNTIYF.

This clone has only one observation. CDR3 nucleotide sequence: TGTGCCAGCAGCCAGACTCTTGGGGAGCTGTTTTTT. Translation: CASSQTLGELFF. The chain employs TRBV7-3 and TRBJ2-2; D not certain. The CDR3 has 12 residues. Germline CDR1 and CDR2: SGHTA and FQGTGA. Between the trimmed V and J ends, which lost 5 bases and 8 bases, there was a span of 9 bases.

This chain joins TRBV27 and TRBJ2-2; TRBD1 matches at 7 bases. The J segment lost 1 base and the V segment lost 6 bases, leaving 2 bases of the junction unmatched. From germline, CDR1 is MNHEY and CDR2 SMNVEV (reference sequence). CDR3 size: 14 residues. The CDR3 here is CASRWTGNTGELFF. The CDR3 DNA is TGTGCCAGCAGGTGGACAGGGAACACCGGGGAGCTGTTTTTT.

The V call is TRBV9, the J call TRBJ2-1; D not certain. The germline gives CDR1 SGDLS, CDR2 YYNGEE. Trimming pared 1 base from V and 3 bases from J, leaving 8 bases between. The CDR3 loop spans 14 amino acids. CDR3 in DNA: TGTGCCAGCAGCGTATGGGCAGGCTACAATGAGCAGTTCTTC. As protein: CASSVWAGYNEQFF.

The chain is built from TRBV6-5 and TRBJ1-2, with TRBD1 matching 8 bases. The CDR3 contains 14 residues. Germline-derived CDR1 and CDR2 are MNHEY and SVGAGI. Germline trimming cut 3 bases from V and 6 bases from J; bases unmatched to any gene: 6. CDR3 protein: CASSYGDRSHGYTF. CDR3 bases: TGTGCCAGCAGTTATGGGGACAGGTCCCATGGCTACACCTTC.

The chain is built from TRBV3-1 (or the pseudogene TRBV3-2) and TRBJ1-1; D uncertain. V was cut by 2 bases and J by 1 base, with 14 bases left in between. From germline, CDR1 is LGHDT and CDR2 YNNKEL (reference sequence). The CDR3 spans 16 residues. Here the CDR3 reads CASSQQAARENTEAFF. In DNA, the CDR3 is TGTGCCAGCAGCCAACAGGCTGCCCGTGAGAACACTGAAGCTTTCTTT.

The chain uses TRBV18 and TRBJ1-5; TRBD1 is a possible D gene (6 bases). CDR1 is KGHSH, CDR2 LQKENI, per germline. The CDR3 spans 15 residues. V was pared by 5 bases and J by 3 bases, with 14 bases between. The CDR3 protein is CASSKNTGLNQPQHF. For the CDR3, the DNA is TGTGCCAGCTCAAAGAACACAGGGCTCAATCAGCCCCAGCATTTT.

This clone was seen once. This chain links TRBV18 with TRBJ1-1; the match to TRBD1 covers 7 bases. Germline-derived CDR1 and CDR2 are KGHSH and LQKENI. The length of the CDR3 is 15 residues. Trimming at V came to 6 bases and at J to 2 bases, leaving 9 bases not matched to a gene. The CDR3 loop reads CASSRTGTVNTEAFF. CDR3 coding DNA: TGTGCCAGCTCGAGGACCGGGACAGTCAACACTGAAGCTTTCTTT.

The chain uses TRBV9 and TRBJ2-1, with 7 bases identical to TRBD2. CDR3 length: 14 amino acids. Germline lookup yields CDR1 SGDLS and CDR2 YYNGEE. Trimming took 2 bases from V and 9 from J; bases not matched to a gene: 8. The CDR3 spells CASSVAPLAAEQFF. The CDR3, as DNA: TGTGCCAGCAGCGTTGCCCCTCTAGCGGCTGAGCAGTTCTTC.

This clone was detected only once. V is TRBV19 and J is TRBJ2-4, with D unclear. CDR1 and CDR2 from the germline V gene are LNHDA and SQIVND (reference sequence). This CDR3 has 15 residues. Trimming stripped 3 bases from V and 3 bases from J, with 12 bases between. In DNA form, the CDR3 reads TGTGCCAGTAGTATTTCTGCTACGGGCAAAAACATTCAGTACTTC. Translating it yields CASSISATGKNIQYF. The whole variable domain, filled in from reference TRBV19 and TRBJ2-4, reads DGGITQSPKYLFRKEGQNVTLSCEQNLNHDAMYWYRQDPGQGLRLIYYSQIVNDFQKGDIAEGYSVSREKKESFPLTVTSAQKNPTAFYLCASSISATGKNIQYFGAGTRLSVL.

This chain's CDR3 is CASSRQGSGTEAFF. In DNA, the CDR3 is TGTGCCAGCAGTCGACAGGGATCGGGCACTGAAGCTTTCTTT. The gene calls are TRBV2 and TRBJ1-1; 7 bases are a match to TRBD1. Germline-derived CDR1 and CDR2 are SNHLY and FYNNEI. The J segment lost 4 bases and the V segment lost 5 bases, leaving 7 bases of the junction unmatched. The CDR3 sequence is 14 residues long.

This clone was seen a single time. J is TRBJ2-4 and V is TRBV5-1; TRBD1 is a possible D gene (6 bases). CDR1 is SGHRS and CDR2 is YFSETQ in the germline V gene. Trimming shortened V by 4 bases and J by 0 bases, and 14 bases separated the two germline ends. The length of the CDR3 is 16 residues. The DNA of the CDR3 is TGCGCCAGCAGCGGGGGCTCCAGCCCAGCCAAAAACATTCAGTACTTC. It is translated as CASSGGSSPAKNIQYF.